A selection of T cell receptor beta chains follows, all from one sample in a study of shared clonotypes between healthy human individuals. Measured with immunoSEQ multiplex PCR; TCRdb has only the in-frame clones, and not every one. The repertoire has some 800,000 clones, 85% to 95% of them found once; the top ten carry less than 25%. Sequenced material: naive CD8+ T cells sorted from blood. The source is a young man in good health. Both conserved end residues are part of each CDR3. The order of the fields is J gene, D gene, clone size, V gene, CDR3 protein, CDR3 DNA. D genes are given only for firm matches. Size tells how often a clone was seen (once, few, many) or the class of an expanded clone, and some rows leave it out.

TRBJ2-1,NA,NA,TRBV7-2,CASSLGEFADEQFF,TGTGCCAGCAGCTTAGGGGAGTTTGCGGATGAGCAGTTCTTC
TRBJ1-1,NA,NA,TRBV7-9,CASSLGFGGDNTEAFF,TGTGCCAGCAGCTTAGGATTTGGAGGGGATAACACTGAAGCTTTCTTT
TRBJ2-7,NA,once,TRBV27,CASSFRVTYEQYF,TGTGCCAGCAGTTTCAGGGTTACCTACGAGCAGTACTTC
TRBJ2-5,NA,NA,TRBV28,CASREPASQETQYF,TGTGCCAGCAGGGAGCCCGCTTCCCAAGAGACCCAGTACTTC
TRBJ2-7,NA,NA,TRBV7-7,CASSPVGTYEQYF,TGTGCCAGCAGTCCAGTCGGGACCTACGAGCAGTACTTC
TRBJ2-2,TRBD2,once,TRBV4-1,CASSSGPLLAGLELFF,TGCGCCAGCAGCTCAGGGCCGCTACTAGCGGGTTTGGAGCTGTTTTTT
TRBJ1-2,TRBD1,NA,TRBV7-9,CASSKTGTGYNYGYTF,TGTGCCAGCAGCAAGACCGGGACAGGGTACAACTATGGCTACACCTTC
TRBJ1-3,NA,NA,TRBV7-9,CASSVRGGRNTIYF,TGTGCCAGCAGCGTCCGGGGTGGCCGGAACACCATATATTTT
TRBJ2-7,TRBD1,NA,TRBV7-6,CASSPTPGQGAVEQYF,TGTGCCAGCAGCCCAACCCCGGGACAGGGGGCGGTCGAGCAGTACTTC
TRBJ2-4,TRBD1,NA,TRBV29-1,CSVAKTGTGIQYF,TGCAGCGTTGCCAAGACAGGGACCGGCATTCAGTACTTC
TRBJ2-7,TRBD1,NA,TRBV28,CASSGTAYYEQYF,TGTGCCAGCTCCGGGACAGCTTACTACGAGCAGTACTTC
TRBJ1-1,NA,NA,TRBV30,CACLDGNTEAFF,TGTGCCTGCCTCGACGGGAACACTGAAGCTTTCTTT
TRBJ1-5,NA,NA,TRBV6-1,CASSGGTANQPQHF,TGTGCCAGCAGTGGTGGGACGGCTAATCAGCCCCAGCATTTT
TRBJ1-1,NA,few,TRBV6-1,CASSDLNTEAFF,TGTGCCAGCAGTGATTTGAACACTGAAGCTTTCTTT
TRBJ2-2,NA,once,TRBV5-4,CASSFLGEANTGELFF,TGTGCCAGCAGCTTTTTGGGGGAGGCGAACACCGGGGAGCTGTTTTTT
TRBJ2-7,NA,NA,TRBV27,CASSFKDNSYEQYF,TGTGCCAGCAGTTTTAAGGACAACTCCTACGAGCAGTACTTC
TRBJ2-2,NA,NA,TRBV13,CASSRQNTGELFF,TGTGCCAGCAGCCGACAAAACACCGGGGAGCTGTTTTTT
TRBJ2-4,NA,NA,TRBV21-1,CASSKSGPGLERQAKNIQYF,TGTGCCAGCAGCAAAAGTGGGCCGGGACTAGAGAGGCAAGCCAAAAACATTCAGTACTTC
TRBJ2-1,TRBD2,once,TRBV7-2,CASSLKAGVHNEQFF,TGTGCCAGCAGCTTAAAAGCGGGAGTGCACAATGAGCAGTTCTTC
TRBJ2-3,TRBD2,NA,TRBV28,CASSLQWGGGGDTQYF,TGTGCCAGCAGTTTACAATGGGGGGGTGGTGGAGATACGCAGTATTTT
TRBJ2-1,TRBD2,NA,TRBV27,CASSRTSGSPPYNEQFF,TGTGCCAGCAGTCGGACTAGCGGGAGCCCCCCCTACAATGAGCAGTTCTTC
TRBJ2-1,NA,NA,TRBV4-1,CASSPMGNRESYNEQFF,TGCGCCAGCAGCCCAATGGGGAATAGAGAGTCCTACAATGAGCAGTTCTTC
TRBJ2-7,TRBD2,NA,TRBV4-3,CASSKGTSGYEQYF,TGCGCCAGCAGCAAGGGGACTAGCGGCTACGAGCAGTACTTC
TRBJ2-2,TRBD2,NA,TRBV7-7,CASSPAGGDTGELFF,TGTGCCAGCAGCCCAGCGGGAGGGGACACCGGGGAGCTGTTTTTT
TRBJ1-5,NA,NA,TRBV2,CASGEGLYQPQHF,TGTGCCAGCGGTGAGGGTTTATATCAGCCCCAGCATTTT
TRBJ2-7,TRBD2,NA,TRBV4-1,CASSQTGTSGTYEQYF,TGCGCCAGCAGCCAAACCGGGACTAGCGGAACCTACGAGCAGTACTTC
TRBJ1-2,TRBD1,NA,TRBV7-9,CASSSTRGDRVNYGYTF,TGTGCCAGCAGCTCTACTAGGGGGGACAGGGTTAACTATGGCTACACCTTC
TRBJ2-2,TRBD2,NA,TRBV9,CASSGLAGLNTGELFF,TGTGCCAGCAGCGGACTAGCGGGACTGAACACCGGGGAGCTGTTTTTT
TRBJ2-2,NA,NA,TRBV28,CASRGTDSTGELFF,TGTGCCAGCAGGGGTACAGACAGTACCGGGGAGCTGTTTTTT
TRBJ2-7,NA,NA,TRBV4-3,CASSQDWGYEQYF,TGCGCCAGCAGCCAAGATTGGGGCTACGAGCAGTACTTC
TRBJ2-1,TRBD2,NA,TRBV4-1,CASSSGTSGLDYNNEQFF,TGCGCCAGCAGCTCCGGGACTAGCGGCCTCGACTATAACAATGAGCAGTTCTTC
TRBJ1-1,NA,NA,TRBV10-2,CASRRYTEAFF,TGCGCCAGCAGGCGTTACACTGAAGCTTTCTTT
TRBJ2-7,NA,NA,TRBV28,CASSLFGPSRREQYF,TGTGCCAGCAGTTTATTCGGACCTAGTCGAAGGGAGCAGTACTTC
TRBJ1-1,NA,NA,TRBV27,CASSLFPASNTEAFF,TGTGCCAGCAGTTTATTTCCAGCCTCGAACACTGAAGCTTTCTTT
TRBJ2-1,NA,NA,TRBV19,CASSRDWANEQFF,TGTGCCAGTAGCCGGGACTGGGCCAATGAGCAGTTCTTC
TRBJ2-5,TRBD1,NA,TRBV19,CASSGTEETQYF,TGTGCCAGTAGTGGGACAGAAGAGACCCAGTACTTC
TRBJ2-3,TRBD1,NA,TRBV13,CASSLETGAYTDTQYF,TGTGCCAGCAGCTTGGAGACAGGGGCTTACACAGATACGCAGTATTTT
TRBJ2-1,TRBD2,NA,TRBV18,CASSNSGTSYNEQFF,TGTGCCAGCTCAAATAGCGGGACCTCCTACAATGAGCAGTTCTTC
TRBJ2-3,NA,NA,TRBV9,CASSVSSGTDTQYF,TGTGCCAGCAGCGTGAGTTCAGGGACAGATACGCAGTATTTT
TRBJ1-1,NA,NA,TRBV29-1,CSVTENTEAFF,TGCAGCGTGACAGAAAACACTGAAGCTTTCTTT
TRBJ1-4,NA,NA,TRBV29-1,CSGYGPGGGEKLFF,TGCAGCGGGTATGGGCCTGGCGGGGGTGAAAAACTGTTTTTT
TRBJ2-5,TRBD1,NA,TRBV28,CASSPRGRRETQYF,TGTGCCAGCAGTCCCAGGGGGCGACGAGAGACCCAGTACTTC
TRBJ1-4,TRBD1,once,TRBV27,CASRAPGQGYTGEKLFF,TGTGCCAGCAGAGCTCCGGGACAGGGATACACGGGGGAAAAACTGTTTTTT
TRBJ1-1,NA,NA,TRBV4-1,CASSREGAEAFF,TGCGCCAGCAGCCGCGAAGGCGCTGAAGCTTTCTTT
TRBJ2-5,TRBD1,NA,TRBV28,CASSVGQLETQYF,TGTGCCAGCAGTGTGGGACAGCTAGAGACCCAGTACTTC
TRBJ2-7,NA,NA,TRBV11-2,CASSLGAGDSPYEQYF,TGTGCCAGCAGCTTAGGGGCGGGGGACAGTCCCTACGAGCAGTACTTC
TRBJ2-1,TRBD2,NA,TRBV19,CASSTPTSGYNEQFF,TGTGCCAGTAGTACTCCGACTAGCGGGTACAATGAGCAGTTCTTC
TRBJ2-7,TRBD2,NA,TRBV27,CASSVKKREWGEQYF,TGTGCCAGCAGTGTCAAGAAGCGGGAGTGGGGCGAGCAGTACTTC
TRBJ2-7,NA,NA,TRBV27,CASSRSGSYYEQYF,TGTGCCAGCAGTCGAAGCGGGTCATACTACGAGCAGTACTTC
TRBJ1-2,NA,NA,TRBV5-4,CASSLDGTDQKFLYGYTF,TGTGCCAGCAGCTTGGACGGAACAGACCAGAAGTTCCTATATGGCTACACCTTC
TRBJ2-7,NA,once,TRBV7-6,CASSLAPRGGAYEQYF,TGTGCCAGCAGCTTAGCACCCAGGGGTGGGGCCTACGAGCAGTACTTC
TRBJ2-7,NA,NA,TRBV7-9,CATGILSEQYF,TGTGCCACAGGGATTTTGAGTGAGCAGTACTTC